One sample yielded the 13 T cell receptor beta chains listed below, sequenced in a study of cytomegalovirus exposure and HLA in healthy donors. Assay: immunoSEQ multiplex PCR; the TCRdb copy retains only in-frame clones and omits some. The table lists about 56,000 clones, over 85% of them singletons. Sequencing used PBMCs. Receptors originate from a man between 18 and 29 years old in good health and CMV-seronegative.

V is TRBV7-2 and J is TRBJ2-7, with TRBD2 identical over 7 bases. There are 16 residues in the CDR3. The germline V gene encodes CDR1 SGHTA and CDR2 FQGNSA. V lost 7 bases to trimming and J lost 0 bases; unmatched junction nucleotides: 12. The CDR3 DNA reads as TGTGCCAGCACCCTAGGGTCTAGCGGCTACTCCTACGAGCAGTACTTC. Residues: CASTLGSSGYSYEQYF.

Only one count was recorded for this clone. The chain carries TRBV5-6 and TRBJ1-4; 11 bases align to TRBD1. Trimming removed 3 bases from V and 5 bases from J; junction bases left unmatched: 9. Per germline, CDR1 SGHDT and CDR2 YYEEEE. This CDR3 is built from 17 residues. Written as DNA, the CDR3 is TGTGCCAGCAGCTCGGACAGGGGGCGCTTGTTGAATGAAAAACTGTTTTTT. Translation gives CASSSDRGRLLNEKLFF. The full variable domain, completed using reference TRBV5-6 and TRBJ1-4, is DAGVTQSPTHLIKTRGQQVTLRCSPKSGHDTVSWYQQALGQGPQFIFQYYEEEERQRGNFPDRFSGHQFPNYSSELNVNALLLGDSALYLCASSSDRGRLLNEKLFFGSGTQLSVL.

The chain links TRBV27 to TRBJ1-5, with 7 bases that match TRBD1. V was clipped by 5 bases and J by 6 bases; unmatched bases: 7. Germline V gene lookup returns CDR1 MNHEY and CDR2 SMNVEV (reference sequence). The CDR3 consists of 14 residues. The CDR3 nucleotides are TGTGCCAGCAGTCGCGGGACAGCGACTCAGCCCCAGCATTTT. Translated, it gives CASSRGTATQPQHF.

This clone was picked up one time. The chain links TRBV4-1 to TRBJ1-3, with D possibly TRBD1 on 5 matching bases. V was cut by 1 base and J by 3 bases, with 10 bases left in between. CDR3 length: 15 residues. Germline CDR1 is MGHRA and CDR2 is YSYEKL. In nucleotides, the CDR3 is TGCGCCAGCAGCCAAGTGGTAGGGGATGGAAACACCATATATTTT. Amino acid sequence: CASSQVVGDGNTIYF.

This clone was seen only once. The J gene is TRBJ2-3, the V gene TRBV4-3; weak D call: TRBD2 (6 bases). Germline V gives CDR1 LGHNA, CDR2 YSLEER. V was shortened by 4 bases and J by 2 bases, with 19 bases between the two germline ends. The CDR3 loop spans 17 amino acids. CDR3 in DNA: TGCGCCAGCAGCCCCTACCGACAGCGGGCTTACACAGATACGCAGTATTTT. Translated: CASSPYRQRAYTDTQYF.

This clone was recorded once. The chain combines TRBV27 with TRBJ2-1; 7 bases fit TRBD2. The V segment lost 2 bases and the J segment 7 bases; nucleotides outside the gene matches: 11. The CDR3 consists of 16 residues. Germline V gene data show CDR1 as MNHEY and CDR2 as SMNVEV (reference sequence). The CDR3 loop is CASSLEWAGVKNEQFF. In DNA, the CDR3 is TGTGCCAGCAGTTTAGAGTGGGCGGGAGTGAAAAATGAGCAGTTCTTC.

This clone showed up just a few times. The CDR3 region has the DNA TGTGCCAGCAGTTACGGGGGGGCATCGGATACGCAGTATTTT. It specifies CASSYGGASDTQYF. The chain combines TRBV6-6 with TRBJ2-3; possible D gene TRBD2, 7 bases. Trimming removed 2 bases at V and 6 bases at J, with 12 bases between. The CDR3 spans 14 residues. CDR1 MNHNY and CDR2 SVGAGI come from the germline V gene (reference sequence).

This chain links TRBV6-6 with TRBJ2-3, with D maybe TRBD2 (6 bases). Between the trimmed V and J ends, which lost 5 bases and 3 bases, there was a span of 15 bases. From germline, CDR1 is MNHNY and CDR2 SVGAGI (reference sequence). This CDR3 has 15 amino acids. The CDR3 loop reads CASSPEGRGTDTQYF. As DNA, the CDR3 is TGTGCCAGCAGTCCGGAGGGCCGGGGAACAGATACGCAGTATTTT.

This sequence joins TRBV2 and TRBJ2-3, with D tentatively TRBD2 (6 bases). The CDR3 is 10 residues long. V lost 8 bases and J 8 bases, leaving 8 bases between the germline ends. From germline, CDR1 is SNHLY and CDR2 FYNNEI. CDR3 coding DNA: TGTGCCAGCGGGGGGACTACGCAGTATTTT. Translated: CASGGTTQYF.

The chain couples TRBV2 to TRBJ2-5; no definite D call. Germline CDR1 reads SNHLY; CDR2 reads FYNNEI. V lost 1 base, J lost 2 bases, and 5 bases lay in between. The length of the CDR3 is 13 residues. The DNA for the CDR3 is TGTGCCAGCAGTGAAGGTCCGCAAGAGACCCAGTACTTC. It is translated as CASSEGPQETQYF.

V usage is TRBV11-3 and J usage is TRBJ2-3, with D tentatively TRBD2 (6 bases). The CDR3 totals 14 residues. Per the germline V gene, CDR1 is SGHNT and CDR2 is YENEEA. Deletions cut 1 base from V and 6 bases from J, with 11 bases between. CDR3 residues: CASSLAGDGDTQYF. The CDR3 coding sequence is TGTGCCAGCAGCTTAGCGGGGGATGGGGATACGCAGTATTTT.

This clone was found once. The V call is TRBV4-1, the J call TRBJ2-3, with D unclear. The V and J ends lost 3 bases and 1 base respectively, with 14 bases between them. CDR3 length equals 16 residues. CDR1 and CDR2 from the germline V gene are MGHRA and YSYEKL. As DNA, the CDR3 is TGCGCCAGCAGCCACAACGGCGGAAAAGGCACAGATACGCAGTATTTT. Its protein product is CASSHNGGKGTDTQYF.

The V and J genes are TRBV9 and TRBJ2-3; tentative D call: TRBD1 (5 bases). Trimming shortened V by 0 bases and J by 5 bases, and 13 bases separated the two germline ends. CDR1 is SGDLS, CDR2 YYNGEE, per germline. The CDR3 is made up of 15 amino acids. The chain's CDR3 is CASSVVARAVDTQYF. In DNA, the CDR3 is TGTGCCAGCAGCGTAGTCGCCAGGGCCGTAGATACGCAGTATTTT. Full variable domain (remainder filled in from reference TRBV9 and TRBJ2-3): DSGVTQTPKHLITATGQRVTLRCSPRSGDLSVYWYQQSLDQGLQFLIQYYNGEERAKGNILERFSAQQFPDLHSELNLSSLELGDSALYFCASSVVARAVDTQYFGPGTRLTVL.